The 32 T cell receptor beta chains listed next were all sequenced from one sample in a study of blood T cell repertoires in COVID-19. The repertoire was sequenced with immunoSEQ multiplex PCR; TCRdb's copy has only in-frame clones and lacks some. The table has some 180,000 clones, 70% to 90% seen once. Material: peripheral blood. The receptors stem from a man between 65 and 79 years old with active or convalescent COVID-19.

This chain uses TRBV27 with TRBJ2-5; D perhaps matches TRBD2 (6 bases). The CDR3 is 14 residues long. With 7 bases removed from V and 0 bases from J, the gap between germline ends came to 12 bases. CDR1 and CDR2 from the germline V gene are MNHEY and SMNVEV (reference sequence). The CDR3 loop is CASNRGGYQETQYF. The CDR3 nucleotides are TGTGCCAGCAACCGGGGAGGCTACCAAGAGACCCAGTACTTC.

The CDR3 here is CASSWGGGAVTEAFF. The CDR3 DNA sequence: TGTGCCAGCAGCTGGGGGGGAGGGGCGGTTACTGAAGCTTTCTTT. The rearrangement joins TRBV28 to TRBJ1-1, with TRBD1 as a possible D gene (5 bases). CDR3 length: 15 residues. CDR1 is MDHEN, CDR2 SYDVKM, per germline. V dropped 6 bases and J dropped 5 bases, with 19 bases sitting between them.

This clone showed up just a few times. This rearrangement joins TRBV7-2 to TRBJ1-2, with unresolved D. The germline CDR1 and CDR2 sequences are SGHTA and FQGNSA. Between the trimmed V and J ends, which lost 4 bases and 2 bases, there was a span of 11 bases. This CDR3 has 14 residues. The CDR3: CASSSRVVNYGYTF. CDR3 sequence (DNA): TGTGCCAGCAGCTCTCGGGTGGTGAACTATGGCTACACCTTC.

This chain uses TRBV18 with TRBJ1-3; 8 bases line up with TRBD1. The CDR3 is 16 residues long. Germline V gene data show CDR1 as KGHSH and CDR2 as LQKENI. J was trimmed by 0 bases and V by 3 bases; bases with no gene match: 4. The CDR3 DNA follows: TGTGCCAGCTCACCTAATACAGGGGGCTCTGGAAACACCATATATTTT. This sequence encodes CASSPNTGGSGNTIYF.

V is TRBV18 and J is TRBJ2-1, with D possibly being TRBD2 (5 bases). Germline V gene sequence: CDR1 KGHSH, CDR2 LQKENI. Deletions cut 5 bases from V and 7 bases from J, with 12 bases between. The CDR3 length is 13 residues. This CDR3 reads CASSSRRDNEQFF. The DNA for the CDR3 is TGTGCCAGCTCAAGCAGACGGGATAATGAGCAGTTCTTC.

V and J are TRBV5-1 and TRBJ2-5, with 8 bases aligning to TRBD1. Germline lookup yields CDR1 SGHRS and CDR2 YFSETQ. The CDR3 sequence is 15 residues long. With 0 bases clipped from V and 5 bases from J, the junction kept 6 bases outside the gene matches. The CDR3 DNA reads as TGCGCCAGCAGCTTGGATGTGGACAGGGAGGAGACCCAGTACTTC. Amino acids: CASSLDVDREETQYF.

This rearrangement joins TRBV7-9 to TRBJ1-4; a weak D match, TRBD1 (5 bases). Per the germline V gene, CDR1 is SEHNR and CDR2 is FQNEAQ (reference sequence). V was trimmed by 2 bases and J by 4 bases, leaving 8 bases between them. This CDR3 is built from 14 residues. As DNA, the CDR3 is TGTGCCAGCAGCTTACGACAGAATAATGAAAAACTGTTTTTT. Its protein is CASSLRQNNEKLFF.

The CDR3 loop is CASSVEQYTEAFF. The CDR3 DNA sequence: TGTGCCAGCAGCGTAGAACAGTACACTGAAGCTTTCTTT. The chain uses TRBV9 and TRBJ1-1; D unresolved. V was trimmed by 0 bases and J by 3 bases, leaving 6 bases between them. This CDR3 region has 13 residues. CDR1 is SGDLS, CDR2 YYNGEE, per germline.

This clone came up once. Additional DNA sequences in this sample encode the identical CDR3. The chain combines TRBV5-1 with TRBJ1-1; D not resolved. With 4 bases removed from V and 1 base from J, the gap between germline ends came to 8 bases. The germline CDR1 and CDR2 sequences are SGHRS and YFSETQ. The CDR3 runs to 13 residues. The CDR3 DNA is TGCGCCAGCAGCCCAACGGGGAACACTGAAGCTTTCTTT. Encoded protein: CASSPTGNTEAFF.

This clone was recorded once. The V gene is TRBV5-1, the J gene TRBJ2-2; D is perhaps TRBD1 (7 bases). The CDR3 has 13 amino acids. CDR1 and CDR2 (germline): SGHRS, YFSETQ. Trimming cost V 5 bases and J 6 bases, with 11 bases left between them. DNA of the CDR3: TGCGCCAGCAGTCAGGGGGGTGCCGGGGAGCTGTTTTTT. As protein: CASSQGGAGELFF. Together with reference TRBV5-1 and TRBJ2-2, the CDR3 gives the full variable domain: KAGVTQTPRYLIKTRGQQVTLSCSPISGHRSVSWYQQTPGQGLQFLFEYFSETQRNKGNFPGRFSGRQFSNSRSEMNVSTLELGDSALYLCASSQGGAGELFFGEGSRLTVL.

The chain uses TRBV6-5 and TRBJ1-3; D unresolved. CDR1 is MNHEY, CDR2 SVGAGI, per germline. The CDR3 covers 12 residues. Trimming stripped 8 bases from V and 0 bases from J, with 5 bases between. CDR3 amino acids: CASQASGNTIYF. The CDR3 nucleotides read TGTGCCAGCCAAGCCTCTGGAAACACCATATATTTT.

This clone was detected once. V gene TRBV28 combines with J gene TRBJ1-3; D is unclear. The CDR3 runs 14 residues. From germline, CDR1 is MDHEN and CDR2 SYDVKM. V gave up 6 bases and J gave up 8 bases, with 17 bases separating them. The CDR3 loop reads CASRTRHLGDTIYF. The CDR3 nucleotides read TGTGCCAGCAGAACGAGACATCTGGGTGACACCATATATTTT.

The CDR3 sequence is CASSLGTGTDTQYF. As DNA, the CDR3 is TGTGCCAGCTCACTTGGGACAGGAACAGATACGCAGTATTTT. The chain carries TRBV18 and TRBJ2-3; 8 bases align to TRBD1. V shed 4 bases, J shed 3 bases, and the junction held 3 bases outside the gene matches. Germline assignment: CDR1 KGHSH and CDR2 LQKENI. The CDR3 runs 14 residues.

Worth noting for this clone: Other DNA variants within this sample encode the same CDR3. CDR3: CASSPDSISGNTIYF. Here the CDR3 DNA reads TGTGCCAGCTCACCTGACAGCATCTCTGGAAACACCATATATTTT. The rearrangement joins TRBV18 to TRBJ1-3; tentative D call: TRBD1 (5 bases). The CDR3 sequence is 15 residues long. Germline CDR1 KGHSH, CDR2 LQKENI. The V end lost 3 bases, the J end lost 0 bases, and 9 bases lay between the germline ends.

The chain is built from TRBV7-2 and TRBJ2-5; tentative D call: TRBD1 (6 bases). Trimming shortened V by 2 bases and J by 0 bases, and 10 bases separated the two germline ends. The germline V gene has CDR1 SGHTA and CDR2 FQGNSA. This CDR3 is built from 15 residues. CDR3 in DNA: TGTGCCAGCAGCTTATTTGGACAGCACCAAGAGACCCAGTACTTC. Its protein product is CASSLFGQHQETQYF.

This CDR3 reads CASRASTGTNTGELFF. CDR3 coding DNA: TGTGCCAGTAGAGCCTCTACAGGGACCAACACCGGGGAGCTGTTTTTT. This chain links TRBV19 with TRBJ2-2; maybe TRBD1 (6 bases). Trimming stripped 6 bases from V and 2 bases from J, with 16 bases between. The germline CDR1 and CDR2 sequences are LNHDA and SQIVND (reference sequence). CDR3 length: 16 amino acids.

The chain carries TRBV29-1 and TRBJ1-2, with D perhaps TRBD1 (6 bases). The CDR3 sequence is 12 residues long. Germline V gene data show CDR1 as SQVTM and CDR2 as ANQGSEA. Trimming removed 4 bases from V and 5 bases from J, with 11 bases in between. DNA for the CDR3: TGCAGCGTTGCGAGACAGGATTATGGCTACACCTTC. Translating gives CSVARQDYGYTF.

The chain combines TRBV4-1 with TRBJ1-2; perhaps TRBD1 as D (5 bases). CDR3 size: 15 residues. The germline V gene encodes CDR1 MGHRA and CDR2 YSYEKL. V dropped 0 bases and J dropped 4 bases, with 12 bases sitting between them. The CDR3 coding sequence is TGCGCCAGCAGCCAAGAAATGGACACCCGCTATGGCTACACCTTC. Translated: CASSQEMDTRYGYTF.

This clone is a singleton in its sample. V and J are TRBV5-1 and TRBJ2-1; D gene unclear. CDR3 length equals 13 residues. Between the trimmed V and J ends, which lost 0 bases and 8 bases, there was a span of 9 bases. In germline, CDR1 is SGHRS, CDR2 YFSETQ. CDR3 nucleotides: TGCGCCAGCAGCTTGGTAGATTCGGATGAGCAGTTCTTC. Amino acid sequence: CASSLVDSDEQFF.

The chain carries TRBV10-3 and TRBJ1-2, with a tentative D call TRBD1 (6 bases). V gave up 2 bases and J gave up 9 bases, with 19 bases separating them. CDR3 length: 15 residues. The germline gives CDR1 ENHRY, CDR2 SYGVKD. The CDR3 loop reads CAISEPGGATWSYTF. The CDR3 DNA reads as TGTGCCATCAGTGAGCCCGGGGGGGCAACATGGAGCTACACCTTC.

This rearrangement joins TRBV5-1 to TRBJ2-2, with 7 bases lining up with TRBD2. The CDR3 length is 16 residues. Per the germline V gene, CDR1 is SGHRS and CDR2 is YFSETQ. V lost 0 bases and J lost 3; bases outside the gene matches: 5. CDR3 in DNA: TGCGCCAGCAGCTTGGGAGGCGGGGGATACACCGGGGAGCTGTTTTTT. It codes for CASSLGGGGYTGELFF.

This sequence joins TRBV7-2 and TRBJ1-2, with D possibly being TRBD1 (5 bases). Trimming stripped 2 bases from V and 7 bases from J, with 14 bases between. The CDR3 is 14 amino acids. In germline, CDR1 is SGHTA, CDR2 FQGNSA. This chain's CDR3 is CASSLFGGSTGYTF. The CDR3 DNA follows: TGTGCCAGCAGCTTATTTGGGGGGTCTACTGGCTACACCTTC.

This clone was found a few times. The chain recombines TRBV24-1 with TRBJ2-7; D remains ambiguous. The CDR3 is 15 amino acids. Trimming pared 3 bases from V and 7 bases from J, leaving 18 bases between. The germline V gene has CDR1 KGHDR and CDR2 SFDVKD. CDR3 sequence: CATSDGYGAPREQYF. CDR3 coding DNA: TGTGCCACCAGTGATGGATATGGAGCTCCCCGGGAGCAGTACTTC.

The chain recombines TRBV7-2 with TRBJ1-2, with 9 nucleotides matching TRBD1. Germline V gene sequence: CDR1 SGHTA, CDR2 FQGNSA. J lost 7 bases, V lost 3 bases, and 9 bases had no gene match. The CDR3 runs 15 residues. CDR3 protein: CASSLENRGRGGYTF. The CDR3, as DNA: TGTGCCAGCAGCTTGGAGAACAGGGGGCGCGGTGGCTACACCTTC.

The sample holds a few counts of this clone. This chain connects TRBV2 to TRBJ1-4, with D perhaps matching TRBD1 (6 bases). This CDR3 has 15 residues. V lost 7 bases and J 8 bases, leaving 20 bases between the germline ends. Germline CDR1 is SNHLY and CDR2 is FYNNEI. The CDR3 DNA reads TGTGCCAGCAAAATACAGGGTCCTTCCAGGGAAAAACTGTTTTTT. It encodes CASKIQGPSREKLFF.

The chain has TRBV25-1 and TRBJ2-1, with a possible D match to TRBD1 (7 bases). The CDR3 has 15 residues. V shed 4 bases and J shed 2 bases, with 12 bases lying between them. Germline V gene lookup returns CDR1 MGHDK and CDR2 SYGVNS. This chain's CDR3 is CASSVAGGTYNEQFF. The CDR3 DNA follows: TGTGCCAGCAGTGTCGCAGGGGGGACCTACAATGAGCAGTTCTTC.

The chain combines TRBV6-2 or TRBV6-3 with TRBJ1-5; 9 nucleotides agree with TRBD1. V lost 1 base, J lost 1 base, and 5 bases stayed unmatched. The germline gives CDR1 MNHEY, CDR2 SVGEGT. This CDR3 spans 17 amino acids. CDR3 nucleotides: TGTGCCAGCAGTTACTTCAACAGGGGGCGAAGCAATCAGCCCCAGCATTTT. The encoded protein is CASSYFNRGRSNQPQHF.

The rearrangement joins TRBV28 to TRBJ2-2; 8 bases are shared with TRBD1. This CDR3 region has 17 residues. Germline CDR1 MDHEN, CDR2 SYDVKM. V shed 2 bases and J 1 base; nucleotides not matched to a gene: 6. CDR3: CASSLGIGTGNTGELFF. DNA for the CDR3: TGTGCCAGCAGTTTAGGGATCGGGACAGGGAACACCGGGGAGCTGTTTTTT.

V usage is TRBV6-1 and J usage is TRBJ1-3; 9 positions agree with TRBD1. Germline V CDR1 and CDR2: MNHNS, SASEGT. This CDR3 contains 16 residues. Trimming at V came to 4 bases and at J to 0 bases, leaving 4 bases not matched to a gene. The CDR3 protein is CASSGDRAYSGNTIYF. The CDR3 nucleotides are TGTGCCAGCAGTGGGGACAGGGCTTACTCTGGAAACACCATATATTTT.

The chain carries TRBV7-8 and TRBJ1-2; the match to TRBD1 covers 7 bases. The germline V gene encodes CDR1 SGHVS and CDR2 FQNEAQ. V trimming: 1 base; J trimming: 4 bases; junction bases outside the gene matches: 6. CDR3 length: 15 amino acids. The DNA of the CDR3 is TGTGCCAGCAGCTTAGTAAAGTCAGGGGGCTATGGCTACACCTTC. Its protein is CASSLVKSGGYGYTF.

V is TRBV2 and J is TRBJ1-2, with 8 bases fitting TRBD1. J gave up 3 bases and V 6 bases, and 0 bases lay outside the gene matches. This CDR3 spans 12 amino acids. Looked up from germline, CDR1 is SNHLY and CDR2 is FYNNEI. CDR3 amino acids: CASRDRDYGYTF. In nucleotides, the CDR3 is TGTGCCAGCAGGGACAGGGACTATGGCTACACCTTC.

V and J are TRBV5-8 and TRBJ1-2; D not resolved. The CDR3 is made up of 18 amino acids. Germline assignment: CDR1 SGHTS and CDR2 YDEGEE. V was pared by 7 bases and J by 4 bases, with 29 bases between. Here the CDR3 reads CASVLGVTAIPGGYGYTF. The CDR3 DNA sequence: TGTGCCAGCGTCCTTGGCGTTACGGCGATCCCAGGTGGCTATGGCTACACCTTC.